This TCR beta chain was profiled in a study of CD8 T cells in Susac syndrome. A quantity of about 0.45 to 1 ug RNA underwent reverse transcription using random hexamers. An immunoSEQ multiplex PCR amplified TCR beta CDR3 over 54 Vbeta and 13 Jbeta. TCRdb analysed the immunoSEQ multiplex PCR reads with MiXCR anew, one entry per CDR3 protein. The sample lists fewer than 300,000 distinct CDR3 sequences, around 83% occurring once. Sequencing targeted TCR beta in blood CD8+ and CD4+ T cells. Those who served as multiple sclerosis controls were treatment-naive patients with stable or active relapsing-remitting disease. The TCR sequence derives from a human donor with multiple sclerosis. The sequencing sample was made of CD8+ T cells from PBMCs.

The CDR3 DNA reads TGTGCCAGCAGCCGCGGAGGGGGTTCGGGGCACTATGGCTACACCTTC. This encodes CASSRGGGSGHYGYTF. The chain joins TRBV7-2 to TRBJ1-2; weak D call: TRBD1 (6 bases). Germline V lookup: CDR1 SGHTA, CDR2 FQGNSA. V lost 5 bases and J 3 bases, leaving 19 bases between the germline ends. CDR3 length: 16 amino acids. Full variable domain (rest looked up from reference TRBV7-2 and TRBJ1-2): GAGVSQSPSNKVTEKGKDVELRCDPISGHTALYWYRQSLGQGLEFLIYFQGNSAPDKSGLPSDRFSAERTGGSVSTLTIQRTQQEDSAVYLCASSRGGGSGHYGYTFGSGTRLTVV.